This TCR beta chain was sequenced during a study of identical twins (TCRdb year 2016). Broadly, across the study: TCR alpha and beta repertoires from monozygotic twins, unrelated adults of various ages and cord blood were deep-sequenced to test whether fetal clonotypes persist. To rule out contamination, the twin experiments were replicated at different times with different library preparation protocols. Here is what the overall study found, with its caveats: A weaker excess of twin sharing was found in beta out-of-frame sequences because the signal-to-noise ratio was lowered by fewer shared sequences. Compared with coincidental sharing between unrelated individuals, out-of-frame TCR alpha sequences shared between twins had an excess of sequences with low generation probability. Recombination models systematically underestimated out-of-frame TCR alpha sharing in monozygotic twins but agreed with sharing between unrelated individuals. Because the same donors could not be followed over many years, conclusions were based on cross-sectional statistical analysis. Zero-insertion analyses could be partly confounded by invariant T cells such as MAIT and iNKT, although diverse VJ usage argued against such confounding for most clonotypes. Abundant cord blood beta clonotypes carried fewer insertions; young adult naive repertoires showed a weaker similar trend, while memory repertoires showed none.

Only healthy Caucasian donors were included. Looking up the germline V gene (reference sequence) yields CDR1 MNHNY and CDR2 SVGAGI. The cysteine opens and the phenylalanine closes a CDR3 of 13 amino acids. The read is trimmed to its CDR3 DNA, 39 bases read in frame from base 1. Trimming removed 8 bases from V and 4 bases from J, leaving 13 bases between the germline ends. A few counts support this clonotype. Its target antigen remains unknown. No quality values exist for individual bases; no much larger clone is one base distant. Receptors were amplified or captured by 5' RACE. The reads were generated on an Illumina HiSeq 2000. Template switching added a universal primer binding site, and the final cDNA carried a unique molecular identifier that allowed TCR cDNA molecules to be counted accurately. Specific primers in the conserved constant-segment region were used to synthesize first-strand cDNA for the TCR alpha and beta chains. Each cDNA library was double barcoded, with a SMART-Mk sample barcode plus Illumina barcodes, to control for contamination. TruSeq adapter sequences, together with Illumina sample barcodes, were added in two successive PCR steps. The Illumina HiSeq platform was used with custom primers to sequence TCR alpha and beta cDNA libraries. Processing in the source paper ran as follows. MiGEC processed the raw reads to extract unique molecular identifiers, while MiXCR was used to determine the CDR3 positions. For each individual, recombination models were inferred using an EM algorithm with the repgenHMM and IGoR tools. Shared clonotype analysis was performed with the tcR package in R, normalizing sharing by the product of cloneset sizes. To study raw recombination free of thymic and clonal selection effects, out-of-frame nonproductive sequences were analyzed. TCRdb applied fastp at Q25 and MiXCR to the public reads, then kept only in-frame beta chains. Each record represents a unique CDR3 protein, reported with the most common genes and DNA among its rows. Here the V and J calls rest on TCRdb's processing, not on the authors' analysis. This sample has 1,800,000 or so distinct CDR3 sequences in its table, and less than 40% of those were observed once. About 0.3% of the sample goes to the ten largest clones.

The sequence is built from TRBV6-6 and TRBJ2-3; a tentative D match to TRBD2 spans 7 bases. Input material: cord blood. The TCR originated in a newborn girl in good health. The CDR3 is CASGSGGPDTQYF. DNA sequence: TGTGCCAGCGGGTCGGGGGGCCCAGATACGCAGTATTTT.